The rows below give T cell receptor beta chains drawn from one sample of a study of shared clonotypes between healthy human individuals. Produced via immunoSEQ multiplex PCR; TCRdb's table is partial and in-frame only. This repertoire shows about 960,000 clones, approximately 80% found once; its top ten account for over 1.3%. Sample: memory CD4+ T cells sorted from blood. Receptor source: a man aged 18-30 years in good health. The CDR3 runs from the conserved cysteine through the conserved F or W. A D gene is named only where the DNA matches it firmly. The size field is filled for only some rows; it gives once, few, many or a size class.

d_call: -
clone_size: -
v_call: TRBV10-1
j_call: TRBJ2-1
cdr3_nt: TGCGCCAGCAGTGTCCGGGGGGAGCAGTTCTTC
cdr3_aa: CASSVRGEQFF

d_call: TRBD1
clone_size: -
v_call: TRBV2
j_call: TRBJ2-3
cdr3_nt: TGTGCCAGCAGCGGGAATCAGGGGGCGAATACGCAGTATTTT
cdr3_aa: CASSGNQGANTQYF

d_call: -
clone_size: -
v_call: TRBV5-4
j_call: TRBJ2-1
cdr3_nt: TGTGCCAGCAGTTCCAACCCCCAGGCAAACAATGAGCAGTTCTTC
cdr3_aa: CASSSNPQANNEQFF

d_call: TRBD1
clone_size: -
v_call: TRBV5-6
j_call: TRBJ2-3
cdr3_nt: TGTGCCAGCAGCTTGGGGGACAGGGTGTCAGATACGCAGTATTTT
cdr3_aa: CASSLGDRVSDTQYF

d_call: TRBD1
clone_size: many
v_call: TRBV5-1
j_call: TRBJ2-6
cdr3_nt: TGCGCCAGCAGCTCAGGGGGCTCTGGGGCCAACGTCCTGACTTTC
cdr3_aa: CASSSGGSGANVLTF

d_call: -
clone_size: -
v_call: TRBV7-2
j_call: TRBJ2-5
cdr3_nt: TGTGCCAGCAGCCCCCGTGTTGGGGTCGGGACCCAGTACTTC
cdr3_aa: CASSPRVGVGTQYF

d_call: -
clone_size: -
v_call: TRBV7-2
j_call: TRBJ2-2
cdr3_nt: TGTGCCAGCAGTAGGGCCTACCCCGGCACCGGGGAGCTGTTTTTT
cdr3_aa: CASSRAYPGTGELFF

d_call: -
clone_size: few
v_call: TRBV6-5
j_call: TRBJ1-1
cdr3_nt: TGTGCCAGCAGTTATACGGGGCCGAACACTGAAGCTTTCTTT
cdr3_aa: CASSYTGPNTEAFF

d_call: TRBD2
clone_size: -
v_call: TRBV27
j_call: TRBJ2-1
cdr3_nt: TGTGCCAGCAGGACCGCGGGGGGTGTCGGCGAGCAGTTCTTC
cdr3_aa: CASRTAGGVGEQFF

d_call: TRBD1
clone_size: -
v_call: TRBV2
j_call: TRBJ2-7
cdr3_nt: TGTGCCAGCAGTGGGGCAGGGGGACCCTACGAGCAGTACTTC
cdr3_aa: CASSGAGGPYEQYF

d_call: TRBD1
clone_size: -
v_call: TRBV25-1
j_call: TRBJ1-5
cdr3_nt: TGTGCCAGCAGTGGACCACAGGGGGCCCCCAATCAGCCCCAGCATTTT
cdr3_aa: CASSGPQGAPNQPQHF

d_call: -
clone_size: few
v_call: TRBV23-1
j_call: TRBJ1-5
cdr3_nt: TGCGCCAGCAGTCCGGGGCAGCCCCAGCATTTT
cdr3_aa: CASSPGQPQHF

d_call: -
clone_size: -
v_call: TRBV11-2
j_call: TRBJ2-1
cdr3_nt: TGTGCCAGCAGCTTAGGGACCAAAAAGACTAATGAGCAGTTCTTC
cdr3_aa: CASSLGTKKTNEQFF